This T cell receptor (beta chain) was observed in a study of spatial heterogeneity in lung cancer. Looking at the study overall: Consistently, beta-chain sequences turned up in larger numbers than alpha-chain sequences did. Within raw reads, each unique TCR and UMI combination appeared on average more than ten times.

Time point noted: sample taken at primary tumor resection. This clonotype was counted ten times or more. No antigen is known for it. Found in a library prepared for alpha chains, this beta chain is an off-target read, and its abundance has little meaning. TCRdb re-called the 5' RACE reads with MiXCR, one entry per CDR3 protein. Among approximately 3,200 distinct CDR3 sequences listed, 5.1% were seen once. Findings and limits, study-wide: Expanded intratumoral alpha and beta TCR counts tracked tumor mutation counts. As ubiquitous and regional nonsynonymous mutations varied, counts of ubiquitous and regional expanded TCRs tracked them, respectively.

This CDR3 has 14 amino acids. V lost 7 bases, J lost 2 bases, and 17 bases lay in between. CDR1 is DFQATT, CDR2 SNEGSKA, per germline (reference sequence). The gene calls are TRBV20-1 and TRBJ1-2; D possibly corresponds to TRBD1 (5 bases). The sequenced sample was lung tumor tissue, obtained at surgery. The clonotype originates from a female donor with early-stage non-small cell lung cancer. The CDR3 DNA reads TGCAGTGGTCCCGGGGGGAAGGGGAACTATGGCTACACCTTC. It codes for CSGPGGKGNYGYTF.